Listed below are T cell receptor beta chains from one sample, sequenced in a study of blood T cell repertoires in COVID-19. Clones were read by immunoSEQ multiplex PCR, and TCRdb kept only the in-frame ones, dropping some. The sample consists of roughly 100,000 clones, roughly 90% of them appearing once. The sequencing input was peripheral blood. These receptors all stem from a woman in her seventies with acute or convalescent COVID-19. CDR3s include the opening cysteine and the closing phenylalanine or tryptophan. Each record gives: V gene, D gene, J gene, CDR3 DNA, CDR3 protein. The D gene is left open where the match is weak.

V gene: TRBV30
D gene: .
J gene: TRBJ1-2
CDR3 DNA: TGTGCCTGGAGTGTAGGGGCGGGAGCGCATGGCTACACCTTC
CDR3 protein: CAWSVGAGAHGYTF

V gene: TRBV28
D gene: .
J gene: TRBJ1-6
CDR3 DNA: TGTGCCAGCAGCCCTGACAGTAATTCACCCCTCCACTTT
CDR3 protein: CASSPDSNSPLHF

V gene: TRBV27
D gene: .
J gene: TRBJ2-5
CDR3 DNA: TGTGCCAGCAGTTTAGGACAGCTCGGCCAAGAGACCCAGTACTTC
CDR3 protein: CASSLGQLGQETQYF

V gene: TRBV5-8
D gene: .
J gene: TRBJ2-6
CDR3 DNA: TGTGCCAGCAGCCCCGACAGCTCTGGGGCCAACGTCCTGACTTTC
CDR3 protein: CASSPDSSGANVLTF

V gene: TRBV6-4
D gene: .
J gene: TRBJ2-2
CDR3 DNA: TGTGCCAGCAGTGACTCGAGTGCCAGGGCGCCGACGAACACCGGGGAGCTGTTTTTT
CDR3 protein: CASSDSSARAPTNTGELFF

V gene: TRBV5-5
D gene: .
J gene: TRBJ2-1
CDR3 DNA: TGTGCCAGCAGCAGGGTAAGGACACTCTCCTACAATGAGCAGTTCTTC
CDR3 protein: CASSRVRTLSYNEQFF

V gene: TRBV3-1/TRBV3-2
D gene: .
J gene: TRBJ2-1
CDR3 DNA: TGTGCCAGCAGCCAAGAGGGACTGACCTACAATGAGCAGTTCTTC
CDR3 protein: CASSQEGLTYNEQFF

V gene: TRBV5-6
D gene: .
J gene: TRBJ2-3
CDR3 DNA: TGTGCCAGTAAGGGACAAAGCACAGATACGCAGTATTTT
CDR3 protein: CASKGQSTDTQYF

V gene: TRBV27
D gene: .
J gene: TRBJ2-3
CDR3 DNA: TGTGCCAGCAGTTTATCGCGGGGTATGGATACGCAGTATTTT
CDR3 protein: CASSLSRGMDTQYF

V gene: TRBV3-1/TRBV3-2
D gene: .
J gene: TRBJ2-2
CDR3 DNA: TGTGCCAGCAGCCAAATGGCAGGGACCGGGGAGCTGTTTTTT
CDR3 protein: CASSQMAGTGELFF

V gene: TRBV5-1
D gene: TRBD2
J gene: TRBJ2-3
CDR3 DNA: TGCGCCAGCAGCCCACTAGCGGGGGGCACAGATACGCAGTATTTT
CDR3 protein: CASSPLAGGTDTQYF

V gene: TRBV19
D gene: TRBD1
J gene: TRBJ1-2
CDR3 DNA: TGTGCCAGTAGTCTCGGCCGGGACAGGGTGTATAATGGCTACACCTTC
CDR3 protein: CASSLGRDRVYNGYTF

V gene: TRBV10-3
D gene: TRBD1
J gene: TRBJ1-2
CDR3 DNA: TGTGCCATCAGTGCCCAGACAGGGAACTATGGCTACACCTTC
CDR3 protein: CAISAQTGNYGYTF

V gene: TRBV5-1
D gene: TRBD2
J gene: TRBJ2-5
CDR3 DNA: TGCGCCAGCAGCCCGGGGGCCTTAGCGGGAGGGCTGGAGACCCAGTACTTC
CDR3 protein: CASSPGALAGGLETQYF

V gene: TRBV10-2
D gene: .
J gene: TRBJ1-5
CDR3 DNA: TGCGCCAGCAGGGAAGGAGGTAGCAATCAGCCCCAGCATTTT
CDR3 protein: CASREGGSNQPQHF

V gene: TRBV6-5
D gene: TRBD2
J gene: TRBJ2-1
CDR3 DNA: TGTGCCAGCAGTTACTCGGGACTAGCGGGAGCAAATGAGCAGTTCTTC
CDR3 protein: CASSYSGLAGANEQFF

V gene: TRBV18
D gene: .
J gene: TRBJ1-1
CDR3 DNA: TGTGCCAGCTCCAGCGACAGGAGCACTGAAGCTTTCTTT
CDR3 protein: CASSSDRSTEAFF

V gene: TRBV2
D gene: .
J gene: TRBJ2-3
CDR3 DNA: TGTGCCAGCAGTGCGGGGTTTTCGGATACGCAGTATTTT
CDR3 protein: CASSAGFSDTQYF

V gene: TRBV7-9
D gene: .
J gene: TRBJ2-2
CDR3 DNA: TGTGCCAGCAGCTACGGAGGGGATGGTATCGCGTGGGAGCTGTTTTTT
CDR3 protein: CASSYGGDGIAWELFF

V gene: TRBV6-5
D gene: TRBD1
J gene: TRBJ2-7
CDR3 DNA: TGTGCCAGCAGGGACGCCGGGACAGGGGTTTACGAGCAGTACTTC
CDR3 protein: CASRDAGTGVYEQYF

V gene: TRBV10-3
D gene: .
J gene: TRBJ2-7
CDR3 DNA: TGTGCCATCAGTGAGGTTGCGGGCCCCTACGAGCAGTACTTC
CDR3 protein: CAISEVAGPYEQYF

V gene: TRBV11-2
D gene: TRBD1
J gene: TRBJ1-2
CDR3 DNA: TGTGCCAGCAGCACCTCGGACAGGGCCTATGGCTACACCTTC
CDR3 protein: CASSTSDRAYGYTF

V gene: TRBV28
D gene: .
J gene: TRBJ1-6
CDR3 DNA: TGTGCCAGCAGTTTTAAGACAGGACAGACTAATTCACCCCTCCACTTT
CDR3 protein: CASSFKTGQTNSPLHF

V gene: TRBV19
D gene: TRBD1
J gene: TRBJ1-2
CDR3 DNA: TGTGCCAGTAGTCCAGACAGGGTTTATAACTATGGCTACACCTTC
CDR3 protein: CASSPDRVYNYGYTF

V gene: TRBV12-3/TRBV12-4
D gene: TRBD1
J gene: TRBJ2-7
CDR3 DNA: TGTGCCAGCAGTTGGACAGGGACCGAGCAGTACTTC
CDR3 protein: CASSWTGTEQYF

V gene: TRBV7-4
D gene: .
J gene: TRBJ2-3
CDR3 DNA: TGTGCCAGCAGCCCCGACAGCGTCCTTCACACAGATACGCAGTATTTT
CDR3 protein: CASSPDSVLHTDTQYF

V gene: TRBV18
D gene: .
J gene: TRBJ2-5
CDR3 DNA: TGTGCCAGCTCACCCAGGGGCGAGACCCAGTACTTC
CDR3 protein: CASSPRGETQYF

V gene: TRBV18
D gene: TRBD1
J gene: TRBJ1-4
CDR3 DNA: TGTGCCAGCCAGGGACAGGGGGCGAATGAAAAACTGTTTTTT
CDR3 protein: CASQGQGANEKLFF

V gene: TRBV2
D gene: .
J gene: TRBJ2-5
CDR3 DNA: TGTGCCAGCGCAATAGGGGGGGCCAAGCAGACCCAGTACTTC
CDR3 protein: CASAIGGAKQTQYF

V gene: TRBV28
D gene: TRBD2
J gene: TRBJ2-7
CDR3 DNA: TGTGCCAGCAGTTTAGGTCCGGGAGCGGGGGGTTACGAGCAGTACTTC
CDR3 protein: CASSLGPGAGGYEQYF

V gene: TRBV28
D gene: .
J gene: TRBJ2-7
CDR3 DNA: TGTGCCAGCAGTTCGGATGAGGCCAGGGGTCACGAGCAGTACTTC
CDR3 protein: CASSSDEARGHEQYF

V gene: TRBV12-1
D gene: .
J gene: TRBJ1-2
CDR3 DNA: TGTGCCAGCAGCTTTGGCCGACAGATAACACTACGTCCCTATGGCTACACCTTC
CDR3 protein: CASSFGRQITLRPYGYTF

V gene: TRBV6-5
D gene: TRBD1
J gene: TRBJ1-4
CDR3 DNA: TGTGCCAGCAGTCCAAGGGGGCTGCGGGAAAAACTGTTTTTT
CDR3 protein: CASSPRGLREKLFF

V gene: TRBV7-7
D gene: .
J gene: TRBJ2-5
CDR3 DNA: TGTGCCAGCAGCGAGGCCACAGGGAAAGAGACCCAGTACTTC
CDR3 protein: CASSEATGKETQYF

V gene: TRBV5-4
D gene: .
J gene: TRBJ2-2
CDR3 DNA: TGTGCCAGCAGGCATGGGAGCACCGGGGAGCTGTTTTTT
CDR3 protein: CASRHGSTGELFF

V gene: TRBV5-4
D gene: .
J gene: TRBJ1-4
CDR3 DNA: TGTGCCAGCAGCTTGGTGGGGGGTGAAAAACTGTTTTTT
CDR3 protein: CASSLVGGEKLFF

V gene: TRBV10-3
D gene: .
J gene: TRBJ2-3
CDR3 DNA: TGTGCCATCAGTGGGGGACAACGAGAGGCAGATACGCAGTATTTT
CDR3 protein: CAISGGQREADTQYF